The T cell receptor beta chain under discussion was sequenced for a study of blood T cell repertoires in COVID-19. Overall study: Sample material is recorded as cDNA or gDNA derived from T cells, B-cell-depleted T cells, or PBMCs.

This CDR3 is built from 14 residues. The J segment lost 4 bases and the V segment lost 3 bases, leaving 7 bases of the junction unmatched. CDR1 is SGDLS, CDR2 YYNGEE, per germline. The data were produced by immunoSEQ multiplex PCR, yet TCRdb's version contains in-frame clones alone and is incomplete. Of some 210,000 clones in the sample, roughly 84% were seen once. This sequence joins TRBV9 and TRBJ2-7; TRBD1 aligns across 7 bases. Specimen: peripheral blood. The clonotype comes from a woman in her 40s who had recovered from COVID-19. The CDR3 coding sequence is TGTGCCAGCAGCGCTACCGGGACAGAATACGAGCAGTACTTC. Protein sequence: CASSATGTEYEQYF.